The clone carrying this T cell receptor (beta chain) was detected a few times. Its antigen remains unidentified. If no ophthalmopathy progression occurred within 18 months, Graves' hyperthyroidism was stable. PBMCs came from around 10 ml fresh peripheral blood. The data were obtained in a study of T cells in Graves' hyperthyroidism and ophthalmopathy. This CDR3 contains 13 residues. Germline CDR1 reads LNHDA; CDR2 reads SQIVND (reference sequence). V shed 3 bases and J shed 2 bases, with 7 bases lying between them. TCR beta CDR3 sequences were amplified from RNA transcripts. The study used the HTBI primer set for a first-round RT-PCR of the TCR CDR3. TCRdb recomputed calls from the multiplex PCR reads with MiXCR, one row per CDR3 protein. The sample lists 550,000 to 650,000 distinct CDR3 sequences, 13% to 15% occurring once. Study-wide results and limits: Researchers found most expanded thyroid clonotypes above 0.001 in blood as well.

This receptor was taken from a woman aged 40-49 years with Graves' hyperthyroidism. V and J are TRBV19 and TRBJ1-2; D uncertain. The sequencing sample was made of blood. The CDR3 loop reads CASSITENYGYTF. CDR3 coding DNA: TGTGCCAGTAGTATTACAGAGAACTATGGCTACACCTTC.